A selection of T cell receptor beta chains follows, all from one sample in a study of T-cell reconstitution after alpha-beta-depleted transplantation in children. TCRdb processed the PCR reads anew with MiXCR; each CDR3 protein has one entry. This sample yields some 590,000 distinct CDR3 sequences, of which roughly 10% are seen a single time; less than 5% belongs to the top ten. The sample in question was PBMCs from the stem cell graft donor, obtained from the stem cell graft. These receptors originate from a human donor who donated a stem cell graft to a child with acute myeloid leukemia. Each CDR3 is given with its conserved first and last residue. D genes are given only for firm matches. The size field is filled for only some rows; it gives once, few, many or a size class.

size,J,D,V,DNA,CDR3
-,TRBJ2-7,TRBD1,TRBV19,TGTGCCACTCGGACAGGGGGGTCCGAGCAGTACTTC,CATRTGGSEQYF
-,TRBJ2-7,-,TRBV10-3,TGTGCCATGACCGGGACAATAAGAGGCGAGCAGTACTTC,CAMTGTIRGEQYF
-,TRBJ2-7,TRBD2,TRBV20-1,TGCTGTGCCCTTGGGACTAGCGTTAACTCCTACGAGCAGTACTTC,CCALGTSVNSYEQYF
few,TRBJ2-1,TRBD2,TRBV30,TGTGCCTGGAGCCAATATGGGCTAGCGGGAACCTATGAGCAGTTCTTC,CAWSQYGLAGTYEQFF
few,TRBJ1-3,-,TRBV7-9,TGTGCCACCTATCCAGTGGACTCTGGAAACACCATATATTTT,CATYPVDSGNTIYF
many,TRBJ1-1,-,TRBV29-1,TGCAGCGTTGATAACACTGAAGCTTTCTTT,CSVDNTEAFF
-,TRBJ2-3,-,TRBV5-5,TGTGCCAGCAGCTGGTTTGAGAGCTCCACAGATACGCAGTATTTT,CASSWFESSTDTQYF
many,TRBJ2-2,-,TRBV7-2,TGTGCCAGCAGCGCGGGGGCGATCGGGGAGCTGTTTTTT,CASSAGAIGELFF
few,TRBJ2-7,-,TRBV5-6,TGTGCCAGCAGCCTACGCCCAGTTCTCGTATACGAGCAGTACTTC,CASSLRPVLVYEQYF
few,TRBJ2-2,TRBD2,TRBV30,TGTGCCTGGAGGGGGCTAGCGGGATTTACCGGGGAGCTGTTTTTT,CAWRGLAGFTGELFF
many,TRBJ2-7,-,TRBV7-2,TGTGCCAGCAGCTTGGCGAGCCGTCTCTACGAGCAGTACTTC,CASSLASRLYEQYF
few,TRBJ2-1,TRBD2,TRBV25-1,TGTGCCAGCAGTGAACCCCGGACTAGTAGCAATGAGCAGTTCTTC,CASSEPRTSSNEQFF
many,TRBJ2-1,-,TRBV6-1,TGTGCCAGCAGTGAATTGTCTAGAAGCCTCGCCAATGAGCAGTTCTTC,CASSELSRSLANEQFF
few,TRBJ2-1,-,TRBV19,TGTGCCAGTAGTAAAGGGGGAGGGCCAAGGAATGAGCAGTTCTTC,CASSKGGGPRNEQFF
few,TRBJ2-1,TRBD2,TRBV5-1,TGCGCCAGCAGCCCGATAGCGGGAGGGCCTCCCAATGAGCAGTTCTTC,CASSPIAGGPPNEQFF
-,TRBJ2-1,-,TRBV24-1,TGTGCCACCATGGGGATAGGCTCCTACAATGAGCAGTTCTTC,CATMGIGSYNEQFF
-,TRBJ2-7,-,TRBV7-2,TGTGCCAGCAGTCCGCGCGAGTTGAGCTCCTACGAGCAGTACTTC,CASSPRELSSYEQYF
-,TRBJ2-3,-,TRBV5-1,TGCGCCAGCAGCTTGGCGGGAGCCCGCACAGATACGCAGTATTTT,CASSLAGARTDTQYF
once,TRBJ1-5,-,TRBV20-1,TGCTGTGCTCTAGGTCCGGGGAGGGGCAATCAGCCCCAGCATTTT,CCALGPGRGNQPQHF
few,TRBJ2-5,-,TRBV5-6,TGTGCCAGCAGCTTACCGGGGGTAATTTCGGCGACCCAGTACTTC,CASSLPGVISATQYF
many,TRBJ1-1,-,TRBV29-1,TGCAGCGTTGAAGGGGGGTTAACTGAAGCTTTCTTT,CSVEGGLTEAFF
many,TRBJ2-7,TRBD2,TRBV5-1,TGCGCCAGCAGCTTGGCCCCTAGCGGGGGAGCTTACGAGCAGTACTTC,CASSLAPSGGAYEQYF
many,TRBJ1-1,TRBD1,TRBV5-8,TGTGCCAGCAGCTTGGCCGCAGGGGGAGGCGAAGCTTTCTTT,CASSLAAGGGEAFF
-,TRBJ2-7,TRBD2,TRBV2,TGTGCCAGCAAATGGGCGCTTAAGCGGGGGACTAGCTACGAGCAGTACTTC,CASKWALKRGTSYEQYF
many,TRBJ2-7,TRBD2,TRBV4-3,TGCGCCAGCAGCCAAGTCTTGGCGGGAGGGATCTACGAGCAGTACTTC,CASSQVLAGGIYEQYF
few,TRBJ1-2,-,TRBV29-1,TGCAGCGTTGTACCCCCCCGGGGTACTGACCATGGCTACACCTTC,CSVVPPRGTDHGYTF
-,TRBJ1-1,-,TRBV11-2,TGTGCCAGCAGCTCGAGACTTAATCTGAACACTGAAGCTTTCTTT,CASSSRLNLNTEAFF
many,TRBJ2-3,-,TRBV15,TGTGCCACCAGCAAGGGGACTCCTAGCACAGATACGCAGTATTTT,CATSKGTPSTDTQYF
few,TRBJ2-1,TRBD2,TRBV30,TGTGCCTGGAGTCCAGGACTAGCGGGCGGTCGTAATGAGCAGTTCTTC,CAWSPGLAGGRNEQFF
few,TRBJ2-1,TRBD2,TRBV30,TGTGCCTGGACTAGCGGGAAAGAACATGAGCAGTTCTTC,CAWTSGKEHEQFF
many,TRBJ1-1,-,TRBV3-1,TGTGCCAGCAGCCAAGGCAGGGGAGTGAACACTGAAGCTTTCTTT,CASSQGRGVNTEAFF
few,TRBJ2-7,TRBD2,TRBV6-2/TRBV6-3,TGTGCCAGCAGAACACGTGGCGGGAGTCTGATTGAGCAGTACTTC,CASRTRGGSLIEQYF
many,TRBJ1-5,TRBD1,TRBV7-9,TGTGCCAGCAGCTTCGGACAGGGTCTACAGCCCCAGCATTTT,CASSFGQGLQPQHF
few,TRBJ2-7,-,TRBV27,TGTGCCAGCAGTTTAGGGGGCGCGAGGACCTACGAGCAGTACTTC,CASSLGGARTYEQYF
-,TRBJ2-3,-,TRBV6-5,TGTGCCAGCAGTCGCCTTGTGCGCGGGGCGAACACAGATACGCAGTATTTT,CASSRLVRGANTDTQYF
many,TRBJ2-3,-,TRBV27,TGTGCCAGCAGTCCTACCCTCACAGGGATTACGCAGTATTTT,CASSPTLTGITQYF
many,TRBJ2-7,-,TRBV9,TGTGCCAGCAGCGAGGGGACACGCTACGAGCAGTACTTC,CASSEGTRYEQYF
few,TRBJ2-2,-,TRBV28,TGTGCCAGCAGTTTATTTGGATACACCGGGGAGCTGTTTTTT,CASSLFGYTGELFF
few,TRBJ1-2,-,TRBV27,TGTGCCAGCAGTTTATCGGGGGGAACATTTAACTATGGCTACACCTTC,CASSLSGGTFNYGYTF
many,TRBJ1-1,-,TRBV19,TGTGCCAGTAGTATAGATGCAGGTAACACTGAAGCTTTCTTT,CASSIDAGNTEAFF
many,TRBJ2-7,TRBD2,TRBV5-1,TGCGCCAGCAGCCTAATAGCGGGAGCGAGCGAGCAGTACTTC,CASSLIAGASEQYF
few,TRBJ2-7,TRBD2,TRBV28,TGTGCCAGCAGTCTAGGGTCCCCGGGAGGGCAGTACTTC,CASSLGSPGGQYF
-,TRBJ2-5,-,TRBV5-1,TGCGCCAGCAGCTTGGCCGCGTCGGGAAAAGGAGAGACCCAGTACTTC,CASSLAASGKGETQYF
few,TRBJ2-3,-,TRBV14,TGTGCCAGCAGCCAAGTGATGACGCAGTATTTT,CASSQVMTQYF
-,TRBJ2-7,TRBD1,TRBV7-3,TGTGCCAGCAGCTCACAGCCGGGACAGGGGTACGAGCAGTACTTC,CASSSQPGQGYEQYF
-,TRBJ2-1,TRBD2,TRBV5-1,TGCGCCAGCAGCCTCAGCGGGAGTGGGTCCGACAATGAGCAGTTCTTC,CASSLSGSGSDNEQFF
-,TRBJ2-4,TRBD2,TRBV12-5,TGTGCTAGTGGTTTGGTAGAGTCTAGCGGGAGGGCGCGAGCCAAAAACATTCAGTACTTC,CASGLVESSGRARAKNIQYF
once,TRBJ1-1,-,TRBV28,TGTGCCACCGCGGGTTCCCAAATCGGTGAAGCTTTCTTT,CATAGSQIGEAFF
-,TRBJ2-7,TRBD2,TRBV7-9,TGTGCCAGCAGCTTAGGGACTAGCGGGAGTGGGGCCTACGAGCAGTACTTC,CASSLGTSGSGAYEQYF
few,TRBJ2-7,TRBD2,TRBV11-3,TGTGCCAGCAGCTCCACGACTAGCGGGAGGCACGAGCAGTACTTC,CASSSTTSGRHEQYF
many,TRBJ2-1,-,TRBV9,TGTGCCAGCAGTGGAGGCTATGAGCAGTTCTTC,CASSGGYEQFF
many,TRBJ2-7,TRBD1,TRBV20-1,TGCAGTGCTAAAGGTTTACAGGGGCGGTTGATGTTGTACGAGCAGTACTTC,CSAKGLQGRLMLYEQYF
few,TRBJ2-1,TRBD2,TRBV2,TGTGCCAGCAGTGACCGACTAGCCGATGAGCAGTTCTTC,CASSDRLADEQFF
few,TRBJ2-1,TRBD2,TRBV11-1,TGTGCCAGCAGCTTAGTGAGCGGGAGGGCCAACAATGAGCAGTTCTTC,CASSLVSGRANNEQFF